This is a list of T cell receptor beta chains from one sample in a study of response to subunit inactivated influenza vaccine. Using its own MiXCR run on the RT-PCR reads, TCRdb lists one record per CDR3 protein. The table includes 590,000 or so distinct CDR3 sequences, roughly 15% detected once. The starting material was PBMCs from blood, obtained around 14 days before vaccination. These receptors came from a man aged 45-65 years who received an inactivated influenza vaccine. CDR3s include the opening cysteine and the closing phenylalanine or tryptophan. D genes are given only for firm matches. The size of a clone is reported for some rows only, either as once, few or many, or as a class for expanded clones.

J gene	clone size	D gene	V gene	CDR3 DNA	CDR3 protein
TRBJ2-1	few	TRBD2	TRBV5-1	TGCGCCAGCAGCCCAGGTAGCGGGAGCTCCTACAATGAGCAGTTCTTC	CASSPGSGSSYNEQFF
TRBJ2-6	few	TRBD1	TRBV3-1	TGTGCCAGCAGCAACCCGGGACAGGGGTCTGGGGCCAACGTCCTGACTTTC	CASSNPGQGSGANVLTF
TRBJ2-1	-	TRBD2	TRBV25-1	TGTGCCAGCAGTTGGGAGGGGCGGGAGGGCTACAATGAGCAGTTCTTC	CASSWEGREGYNEQFF
TRBJ2-5	few	-	TRBV12-3/TRBV12-4	TGTGCCAGCAGTACAAACAGGGCGTACCAAGAGACCCAGTACTTC	CASSTNRAYQETQYF
TRBJ2-7	few	-	TRBV6-2/TRBV6-3	TGTGCCAGCAGTTATTTCGCGCAGGGAGGTTACGAGCAGTACTTC	CASSYFAQGGYEQYF
TRBJ2-3	-	TRBD2	TRBV9	TGTGCCAGCAGCCCCCGACTAGCGGGGGTTATAACAGATACGCAGTATTTT	CASSPRLAGVITDTQYF
TRBJ2-1	many	TRBD2	TRBV7-9	TGTGCCAGCAGCTTAGTAGGACTAGCGGGAGATGAGCAGTTCTTC	CASSLVGLAGDEQFF
TRBJ2-7	few	-	TRBV7-6	TGTGCCAGCAGCTTAGTTGTGGGGCAGATCCCCTACGAGCAGTACTTC	CASSLVVGQIPYEQYF
TRBJ2-7	-	-	TRBV4-2	TGTGCCAGCAGCCAAGATGTCGAGCGGAACGTACCCTACGAGCAGTACTTC	CASSQDVERNVPYEQYF
TRBJ2-1	-	TRBD2	TRBV28	TGTGCCAGCAGTCGGGGGACTAGCGGGAGGGCCACCTACAATGAGCAGTTCTTC	CASSRGTSGRATYNEQFF
TRBJ2-2	few	-	TRBV5-6	TGTGCCAGCAGCTTGTTTAAACCTACCGGGAGCCTTGAGAACACCGGGGAGCTGTTTTTT	CASSLFKPTGSLENTGELFF